These T cell receptor beta chains were read from a single sample in a study of post-analysis software for immune sequencing data. TCRdb redid the calling of the PCR reads with MiXCR, one entry per CDR3 protein. This table holds hundreds of thousands of distinct CDR3 sequences, around 27% found once. Sequences were obtained from blood. These receptors were obtained from a girl aged 5-17 years with multiple sclerosis. Both conserved end residues are part of each CDR3. The D gene is left open where the match is weak. Size is omitted from some rows. Given values are once, few, many or a class for expanded clones.

j_call clone_size d_call v_call cdr3_aa cdr3_nt
TRBJ1-2 - - TRBV27 CASSLRGGHGYTF TGTGCCAGCAGTTTACGGGGGGGCCATGGCTACACCTTC
TRBJ2-4 few - TRBV12-3/TRBV12-4 CASSLRRIANIQYF TGTGCCAGCAGTCTCAGGCGTATCGCCAATATTCAGTACTTC
TRBJ2-7 - - TRBV7-2 CASSLVVEQYF TGTGCCAGCAGCTTAGTGGTTGAGCAGTACTTC
TRBJ2-1 few - TRBV6-1 CASRSSGRVDEQFF TGTGCCAGCCGAAGCTCGGGACGGGTTGATGAGCAGTTCTTC
TRBJ1-5 few - TRBV6-5 CASSPGPGGGQPQHF TGTGCCAGCAGTCCTGGGCCAGGCGGTGGGCAGCCCCAGCATTTT
TRBJ2-5 - TRBD1 TRBV7-9 CAGAGTETLNGPGTQYF TGTGCCGGCGCCGGGACAGAGACCCTAAATGGCCCAGGGACCCAGTACTTC
TRBJ2-2 once - TRBV20-1 CSASAPALDTGELFF TGCAGTGCTAGTGCACCTGCCCTCGACACCGGGGAGCTGTTTTTT
TRBJ1-2 once - TRBV7-6 CASSTQSTGRWGYGYTF TGTGCCAGCAGCACCCAATCAACGGGACGTTGGGGCTATGGCTACACCTTC
TRBJ1-1 few - TRBV29-1 CSVEGWGVAFF TGCAGCGTTGAAGGTTGGGGGGTAGCTTTCTTT
TRBJ1-6 few TRBD1 TRBV20-1 CSAVTGSNSPLHF TGCAGTGCTGTGACAGGGTCTAATTCACCCCTCCACTTT
TRBJ2-7 - - TRBV6-1 CASNHRDGAYEQYF TGTGCCAGCAATCACCGGGACGGAGCCTACGAGCAGTACTTC
TRBJ2-3 - - TRBV27 CAGYPLTAGWGDTQYF TGTGCCGGTTACCCCCTCACGGCGGGATGGGGGGATACGCAGTATTTT
TRBJ1-1 - TRBD1 TRBV7-2 CASTPDRGLFNTEAFF TGTGCCAGCACCCCAGACAGGGGCCTCTTTAACACTGAAGCTTTCTTT
TRBJ2-4 - - TRBV27 CASSPPILGAKNIQYF TGTGCCAGCAGTCCACCTATCTTAGGGGCCAAAAACATTCAGTACTTC
TRBJ1-2 few - TRBV28 CASRVGGTYGYTF TGTGCCAGCAGGGTAGGGGGGACCTATGGCTACACCTTC
TRBJ2-7 - TRBD2 TRBV3-1 CASSLEAGESYNEQYF TGTGCCAGCAGCCTAGAAGCGGGAGAATCCTACAATGAGCAGTACTTC
TRBJ2-3 - - TRBV29-1 CSVVRRVTDTQYF TGCAGCGTTGTAAGGCGGGTCACAGATACGCAGTATTTT
TRBJ2-7 once TRBD1 TRBV2 CASREDRATYEQYF TGTGCCAGCAGAGAAGACAGGGCAACCTACGAGCAGTACTTC
TRBJ2-4 many TRBD2 TRBV29-1 CSVGLAGGNVVQYF TGCAGCGTTGGGCTAGCGGGAGGTAATGTTGTTCAGTACTTC
TRBJ2-5 - - TRBV3-1 CASRSGWTNNEQYF TGTGCCAGCAGGAGCGGCTGGACTAACAATGAGCAGTACTTC
TRBJ1-1 - - TRBV3-1 CASSQDLIGTEAFF TGTGCCAGCAGCCAAGATCTGATAGGCACTGAAGCTTTCTTT
TRBJ1-1 few - TRBV15 CATSRVRQQNTEAFF TGTGCCACCAGCAGAGTTCGACAGCAGAACACTGAAGCTTTCTTT
TRBJ2-3 few - TRBV29-1 CSVEDYYLTSGFSTDTQYF TGCAGCGTTGAAGATTACTATCTTACGAGCGGGTTTAGCACAGATACGCAGTATTTT
TRBJ2-1 once TRBD1 TRBV5-1 CASSLGDRASSYNEQFF TGCGCCAGCAGCTTGGGTGACAGGGCGAGCTCCTACAATGAGCAGTTCTTC